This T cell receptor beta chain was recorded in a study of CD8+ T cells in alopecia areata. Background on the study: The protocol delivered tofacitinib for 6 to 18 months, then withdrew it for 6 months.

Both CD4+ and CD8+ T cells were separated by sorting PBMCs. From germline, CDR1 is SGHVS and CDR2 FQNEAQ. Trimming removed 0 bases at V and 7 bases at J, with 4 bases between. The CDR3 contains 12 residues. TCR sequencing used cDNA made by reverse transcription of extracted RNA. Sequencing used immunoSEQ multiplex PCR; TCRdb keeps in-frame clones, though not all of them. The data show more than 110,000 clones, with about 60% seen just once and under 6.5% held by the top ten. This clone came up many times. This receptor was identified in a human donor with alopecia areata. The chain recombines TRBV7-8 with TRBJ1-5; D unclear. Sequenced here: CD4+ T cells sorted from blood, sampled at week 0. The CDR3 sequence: CASSLAGQPQHF. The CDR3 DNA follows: TGTGCCAGCAGCTTAGCGGGCCAGCCCCAGCATTTT.